This T cell receptor (beta chain) derives from a study of cytomegalovirus exposure and HLA in healthy donors. Overall study results and limits: Exclusion applied to some V segments, including TRBV6-2 and TRBV6-3, as they were indistinguishable. A few CMV-associated chains were confirmed in vitro to be specific for CMV antigens.

Details on this clone: Its target is not known.

The PCR employed 60 Vbeta primers together with 13 Jbeta primers. Here immunoSEQ multiplex PCR was the method, and the copy in TCRdb shows in-frame clones only, minus some. The table lists 150,000 to 200,000 clones, 70% to 90% of them singletons. This CDR3 comprises 13 residues. The V gene end was trimmed by 3 bases and the J gene end by 4 bases; junction bases not matched to a gene: 5. The germline gives CDR1 SQVTM, CDR2 ANQGSEA. The receptor was derived from a man aged 18 to 35 in good health and CMV-seropositive. The sample taken for sequencing was PBMCs. This chain links TRBV29-1 with TRBJ1-1; the match to TRBD1 covers 7 bases. Here the CDR3 reads CSVEKTGRTEAFF. CDR3 nucleotide sequence: TGCAGCGTTGAGAAGACAGGGCGCACTGAAGCTTTCTTT.